A selection of T cell receptor beta chains follows, all from one sample in a study of type 1 and type 2 diabetes patients. TCRdb ran MiXCR on the multiplex PCR reads and lists one entry per CDR3 protein. The sample lists fewer than 350,000 distinct CDR3 sequences, approximately 50% occurring once. Sequencing was performed on peripheral blood mononuclear cells (PBMCs). The receptors were sampled from a young man with type 2 diabetes. Each CDR3 is given with its conserved first and last residue. D genes are given only for firm matches. Not every row has a clone size; where given, it reads once, few, many or a size class.

V: TRBV3-2
D: .
J: TRBJ1-1
size: .
DNA: TGTGCCAGCAGCCGATACGGGAGCGAAGCTTTCTTT
CDR3: CASSRYGSEAFF

V: TRBV27
D: .
J: TRBJ1-2
size: .
DNA: TGTGCCAGCAGTGATCGGGGGGAGGTCTATGGCTACACCTTC
CDR3: CASSDRGEVYGYTF

V: TRBV15
D: .
J: TRBJ1-3
size: few
DNA: TGTGCCACCAGCAGGGGGGTCGGTTCGGCCGGAGGAAACACCATATATTTT
CDR3: CATSRGVGSAGGNTIYF

V: TRBV24-1
D: .
J: TRBJ2-2
size: .
DNA: TGTGCCACCACCTACCCCGGGTCCGGGGAGCTGTTTTTT
CDR3: CATTYPGSGELFF

V: TRBV28
D: .
J: TRBJ1-1
size: .
DNA: TGTGCCAGCAGTTTTGGGAGGTCGACTCATCCTTTCTTT
CDR3: CASSFGRSTHPFF

V: TRBV13
D: .
J: TRBJ1-2
size: .
DNA: TGTGCCAGCAGCGTAGTCGGGGGCTCCTATGGCTACACCTTC
CDR3: CASSVVGGSYGYTF

V: TRBV12-5
D: TRBD1
J: TRBJ1-1
size: .
DNA: TGTGCTAGTGGCGAACAACAGGGGGCTCGGACTGAAGCTTTCTTT
CDR3: CASGEQQGARTEAFF

V: TRBV10-3
D: .
J: TRBJ2-3
size: .
DNA: TGTGCCATCAGTGAGGAAGACCTCACAGATACGCAGTATTTT
CDR3: CAISEEDLTDTQYF

V: TRBV19
D: .
J: TRBJ1-5
size: few
DNA: TGTGCCAGTATTCCTTCGAGTGGCAATCAGCCCCAGCATTTT
CDR3: CASIPSSGNQPQHF

V: TRBV5-1
D: .
J: TRBJ2-2
size: .
DNA: TGCGCCAGCAGCTCCGGAGTAGCGAACACCGGGAAGCTGTTTTTT
CDR3: CASSSGVANTGKLFF

V: TRBV6-5
D: .
J: TRBJ1-2
size: .
DNA: TGTGCCAGCAGCAAAGCCGCCGGGGAGGGACTGAGCTATGGCTACACCTTC
CDR3: CASSKAAGEGLSYGYTF

V: TRBV7-3
D: .
J: TRBJ2-5
size: few
DNA: TGTGCCAGCAGCTTACAGGGGTTGGCGGGGGAGACCCAGTACTTC
CDR3: CASSLQGLAGETQYF

V: TRBV15
D: TRBD1
J: TRBJ2-3
size: .
DNA: TGTGCCACCAGCAGGACTACGGGACAGGGCGCAGATACGCAGTATTTT
CDR3: CATSRTTGQGADTQYF

V: TRBV20-1
D: TRBD1
J: TRBJ1-4
size: .
DNA: TGCAGTGCTCGGACAGGGTCTGGCGAAAAACTGTTTTTT
CDR3: CSARTGSGEKLFF

V: TRBV6-5
D: .
J: TRBJ2-7
size: few
DNA: TGTGCCAGCAGTGGTCAGGTCTCCTACGAGCAGTACTTC
CDR3: CASSGQVSYEQYF

V: TRBV10-2
D: .
J: TRBJ1-1
size: few
DNA: TGCGCCAGCAGTGAAACGCGGCGGGGCGCTGAAGCTTTCTTT
CDR3: CASSETRRGAEAFF

V: TRBV10-1
D: .
J: TRBJ1-1
size: .
DNA: TGTGCCAGCAGTTACTCGAAGCCGGGATCAAACACTGAAGCTTTCTTT
CDR3: CASSYSKPGSNTEAFF

V: TRBV5-1
D: .
J: TRBJ2-7
size: .
DNA: TGTGCCAGCAGCTTAGGCAGGGTATACGAGCAGTACTTC
CDR3: CASSLGRVYEQYF

V: TRBV29-1
D: .
J: TRBJ2-2
size: .
DNA: TGCAGCGTTGAAGGGGGGCGGAACACCGGGGAGCTGTTTTTT
CDR3: CSVEGGRNTGELFF

V: TRBV5-1
D: .
J: TRBJ2-7
size: .
DNA: TGCGCCAGCAGCTTGTACGGCTACTCCTACGAGCAGTACTTC
CDR3: CASSLYGYSYEQYF

V: TRBV5-1
D: .
J: TRBJ2-1
size: .
DNA: TGCGCCAGCAGCTTCCGCTATTACAATGAGCAGTTCTTC
CDR3: CASSFRYYNEQFF

V: TRBV6-5
D: .
J: TRBJ1-5
size: .
DNA: TGTGCCAGCAGTTATCAGGGGCATCAGCCCCAGCATTTT
CDR3: CASSYQGHQPQHF

V: TRBV27
D: .
J: TRBJ1-2
size: few
DNA: TGTGCCAGCAGTTTGTTAAATTCTAACTATGGCTACACCTTC
CDR3: CASSLLNSNYGYTF

V: TRBV12-3/TRBV12-4
D: .
J: TRBJ2-4
size: .
DNA: TGTGCCAGCAGTTTGAGTTTAGCCAAAAACATTCAGTACTTC
CDR3: CASSLSLAKNIQYF

V: TRBV14
D: .
J: TRBJ1-2
size: many
DNA: TGTGCCAGCAGCCAAGATTTAAGCTATGGCTACACCTTC
CDR3: CASSQDLSYGYTF

V: TRBV7-8
D: TRBD2
J: TRBJ2-2
size: .
DNA: TGTGCCAGCAGAAAAGGACTAGCGGTCTACACCGGGGAGCTGTTTTTT
CDR3: CASRKGLAVYTGELFF

V: TRBV10-3
D: .
J: TRBJ2-1
size: .
DNA: TGTGCCACCGAATTTGCGGGCGCCGGGAATGAGCAGTTCTTC
CDR3: CATEFAGAGNEQFF

V: TRBV10-1
D: TRBD1
J: TRBJ2-3
size: few
DNA: TGCGCCAGCAGTCCCACCGGGACAGGCACGACAGATACGCAGTATTTT
CDR3: CASSPTGTGTTDTQYF

V: TRBV9
D: TRBD2
J: TRBJ2-1
size: few
DNA: TGTGCCAGCAGCGTGACTCGGGTAGCGGGGCCGGAGCAGTTCTTC
CDR3: CASSVTRVAGPEQFF

V: TRBV4-3
D: .
J: TRBJ1-1
size: .
DNA: TGCGCCAGCAGCCATCACTGGACGATCACGAACACTGAAGCTTTCTTT
CDR3: CASSHHWTITNTEAFF

V: TRBV15
D: .
J: TRBJ2-3
size: few
DNA: TGTGCCACCAGCAGAGATCCGGGGACAATCACAGATACGCAGTATTTT
CDR3: CATSRDPGTITDTQYF

V: TRBV2
D: TRBD1
J: TRBJ2-5
size: few
DNA: TGTGCCAGCAGCGTCTCGGACAGGGGAAGAGAGACCCAGTACTTC
CDR3: CASSVSDRGRETQYF